This T cell receptor beta chain stems from a study of T-cell memory formation after mild COVID-19. Study conclusions and caveats: Within pre-infection memory, some responding clones were found, suggesting cross-reactive memory joined.

Germline loops: CDR1 SGHTA, CDR2 FQGTGA. Trimming took 2 bases from V and 5 from J, leaving 7 bases between them. The CDR3 covers 13 residues. Comment on this clonotype: Its cognate antigen is unknown.

TCRalpha and TCRbeta libraries used 5'RACE with constant-segment primers and UMIs. One entry per CDR3 protein, called by TCRdb with MiXCR from the 5' RACE reads. The sample shows approximately 570,000 distinct CDR3 sequences, roughly 18% of them seen only once. The sample comprised PBMCs or a T cell subset sorted from them (not recorded which). The chain links TRBV7-3 to TRBJ1-5; no firm D call. This receptor was identified in an adult woman who had mild COVID-19 (a few samples of this study predate the infection). Cell type and time point are not known. CDR3: CASSLYGDQPQHF. Here the CDR3 DNA reads TGTGCCAGCAGCTTATACGGGGATCAGCCCCAGCATTTT.